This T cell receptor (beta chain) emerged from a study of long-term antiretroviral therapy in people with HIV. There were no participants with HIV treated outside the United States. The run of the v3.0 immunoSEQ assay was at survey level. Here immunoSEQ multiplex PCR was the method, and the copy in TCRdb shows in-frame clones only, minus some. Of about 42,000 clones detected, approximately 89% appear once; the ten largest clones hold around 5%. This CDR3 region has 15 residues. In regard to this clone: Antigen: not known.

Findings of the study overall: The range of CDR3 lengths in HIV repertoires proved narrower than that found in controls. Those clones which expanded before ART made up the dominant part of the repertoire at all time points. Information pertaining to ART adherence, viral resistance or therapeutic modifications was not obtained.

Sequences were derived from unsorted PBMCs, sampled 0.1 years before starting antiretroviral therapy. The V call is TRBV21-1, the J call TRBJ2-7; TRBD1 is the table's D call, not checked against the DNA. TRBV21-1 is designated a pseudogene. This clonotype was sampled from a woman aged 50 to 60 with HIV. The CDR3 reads CASSTNGTAPYEQYF. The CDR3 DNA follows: TGTGCCAGCAGCACAAACGGGACAGCCCCTTACGAGCAGTACTTC.